The 14 T cell receptor beta chains below come from one sample, sequenced in a study of beta chain features in type 1 diabetes. cDNA synthesis used the whole RNA isolate, giving expressed TCRB sequences. TCRdb keeps only in-frame clones here, not all; method: immunoSEQ multiplex PCR. Among about 450,000 clones listed, 9.5% to 12% were seen once. Input material: naive CD4+ T cells from blood. Every receptor here comes from a woman younger than 35 in good health.

The chain has TRBV6-5 and TRBJ2-5; D unresolved. The V end lost 2 bases, the J end lost 5 bases, and 15 bases lay between the germline ends. This CDR3 is built from 15 residues. The V gene's germline CDR1 is MNHEY and CDR2 SVGAGI. The CDR3 DNA reads TGTGCCAGCAGTTACCGATCGGACGGCGTGGAGACCCAGTACTTC. Translating it yields CASSYRSDGVETQYF.

V gene TRBV6-5 combines with J gene TRBJ1-5; D is unresolved. The CDR3 is made up of 13 amino acids. Trimming shortened V by 7 bases and J by 2 bases, and 9 bases separated the two germline ends. Germline loops: CDR1 MNHEY, CDR2 SVGAGI. The CDR3: CASTARGNQPQHF. In nucleotides, the CDR3 is TGTGCCAGCACGGCTCGGGGCAATCAGCCCCAGCATTTT.

The rearrangement uses TRBV4-3 and TRBJ2-7; D is uncertain. The CDR3 totals 14 residues. V gave up 0 bases and J gave up 4 bases, with 10 bases separating them. Germline lookup yields CDR1 LGHNA and CDR2 YSLEER. CDR3 sequence (DNA): TGCGCCAGCAGCCAAGATTGGCCGACATACGAGCAGTACTTC. Amino acid sequence: CASSQDWPTYEQYF.

The table lists this clone with a few counts. The rearrangement uses TRBV18 and TRBJ2-1; 7 bases are a match to TRBD1. Germline V gives CDR1 KGHSH, CDR2 LQKENI. V gave up 8 bases and J gave up 0 bases; unmatched junction bases: 13. The CDR3 is made up of 17 amino acids. The CDR3 reads CASTGLTGPSSYNEQFF. For the CDR3, the DNA is TGTGCCAGCACCGGCTTGACAGGGCCTAGCTCCTACAATGAGCAGTTCTTC.

The V call is TRBV29-1, the J call TRBJ1-6; 9 bases fit TRBD1. The CDR3 length is 15 residues. Germline CDR1 is SQVTM and CDR2 is ANQGSEA. This CDR3 is CRGTGKRCISSPLHF. CDR3 nucleotide sequence: TGCCGTGGGACAGGGAAAAGGTGTATAAGTTCACCCCTCCACTTT. Full variable domain (remainder filled in from reference TRBV29-1 and TRBJ1-6): SAVISQKPSRDICQRGTSLTIQCQVDSQVTMMFWYRQQPGQSLTLIATANQGSEATYESGFVIDKFPISRPNLTFSTLTVSNMSPEDSSIYLCRGTGKRCISSPLHFGNGTRLTVT.

CDR3 bases: TGTGCCAGCAGCTTAGCGCTAACAGGACGTGAAGCTTTCTTT. Amino acid sequence: CASSLALTGREAFF. The chain joins TRBV7-2 to TRBJ1-1, with D maybe TRBD1 (5 bases). The ends were cut back, 0 bases at V and 7 bases at J, with 12 bases in the middle. Germline-derived CDR1 and CDR2 are SGHTA and FQGNSA. The CDR3 has 14 residues.

The V call is TRBV2, the J call TRBJ1-1; D gene ambiguous. With 10 bases removed from V and 5 bases from J, the gap between germline ends came to 11 bases. This CDR3 spans 11 amino acids. Germline-derived CDR1 and CDR2 are SNHLY and FYNNEI. CDR3 loop: CATQQRTEAFF. The CDR3 DNA is TGTGCCACCCAACAGAGGACTGAAGCTTTCTTT. Based on the CDR3 plus reference TRBV2 and TRBJ1-1, the full variable domain is EPEVTQTPSHQVTQMGQEVILRCVPISNHLYFYWYRQILGQKVEFLVSFYNNEISEKSEIFDDQFSVERPDGSNFTLKIRSTKLEDSAMYFCATQQRTEAFFGQGTRLTVV.

There are a few counts of this clone. Other DNA sequences of this sample code for an identical CDR3. V and J are TRBV7-9 and TRBJ2-2; no firm D call. The CDR3 extends over 13 amino acids. The V end lost 1 base, the J end lost 5 bases, and 5 bases lay between the germline ends. CDR1 SEHNR and CDR2 FQNEAQ come from the germline V gene (reference sequence). Here the CDR3 DNA reads TGTGCCAGCAGCTTAGTTGCTACCGGGGAGCTGTTTTTT. Translation: CASSLVATGELFF.

This clone turned up a few times. The chain couples TRBV7-9 to TRBJ2-1; a possible D gene is TRBD1 (6 bases). CDR1 is SEHNR, CDR2 FQNEAQ, per germline (reference sequence). The V gene lost 0 bases and the J gene lost 1 base, with 7 bases spanning the gap. The CDR3 loop spans 15 amino acids. The CDR3 protein is CASSLAGASYNEQFF. The DNA of the CDR3 is TGTGCCAGCAGCTTAGCGGGGGCGTCCTACAATGAGCAGTTCTTC.

J is TRBJ1-1 and V is TRBV7-8; D is ambiguous. The CDR3 contains 13 residues. Looked up from germline, CDR1 is SGHVS and CDR2 is FQNEAQ. Trimming shortened V by 1 base and J by 4 bases, and 7 bases separated the two germline ends. The chain's CDR3 is CASSLVLRTEAFF. As DNA, the CDR3 is TGTGCCAGCAGCTTAGTTCTTCGCACTGAAGCTTTCTTT.

This clone has more than one count but fewer than ten. The genes are TRBV15 and TRBJ2-1; 8 bases match TRBD2. This CDR3 is built from 15 residues. The V segment lost 9 bases and the J segment 5 bases; nucleotides outside the gene matches: 12. Germline V gene sequence: CDR1 LNHNV, CDR2 YYDKDF (reference sequence). CDR3 sequence: CATAGRLAPDNEQFF. CDR3 nucleotide sequence: TGTGCCACTGCCGGAAGACTAGCGCCAGACAATGAGCAGTTCTTC.

The rearrangement links TRBV15 to TRBJ2-7; D may match TRBD1 or TRBD2 (5 bases each). Trimming took 3 bases from V and 2 from J, leaving 17 bases between them. The CDR3 has 16 residues. CDR1 LNHNV and CDR2 YYDKDF come from the germline V gene (reference sequence). The CDR3, as DNA: TGTGCCACCAGCAGCTCCGGAAGGGACGGCCCCTACGAGCAGTACTTC. Translation gives CATSSSGRDGPYEQYF. The entire variable domain, with the rest obtained from reference TRBV15 and TRBJ2-7, is as follows: DAMVIQNPRYQVTQFGKPVTLSCSQTLNHNVMYWYQQKSSQAPKLLFHYYDKDFNNEADTPDNFQSRRPNTSFCFLDIRSPGLGDTAMYLCATSSSGRDGPYEQYFGPGTRLTVT.

The chain couples TRBV4-1 to TRBJ2-3; 8 bases match TRBD2. CDR1 and CDR2 from the germline V gene are MGHRA and YSYEKL. The CDR3 loop spans 17 amino acids. With V trimmed by 2 bases and J by 5 bases, 12 bases remained unmatched. CDR3 residues: CASSQKTSGPVRDTQYF. DNA for the CDR3: TGCGCCAGCAGCCAAAAAACTAGCGGACCCGTGAGAGATACGCAGTATTTT.

This clone was observed a few times. This chain uses TRBV29-1 with TRBJ1-2, with D hard to call. CDR1 and CDR2 from the germline V gene are SQVTM and ANQGSEA. The CDR3 is made up of 12 amino acids. V was trimmed by 3 bases and J by 8 bases, leaving 13 bases between them. The CDR3 region has the DNA TGCAGCGTTGATAGAGGGTTGAGCGGCTACACCTTC. Residues: CSVDRGLSGYTF. Looking up the rest from reference TRBV29-1 and TRBJ1-2 gives the full variable domain: SAVISQKPSRDICQRGTSLTIQCQVDSQVTMMFWYRQQPGQSLTLIATANQGSEATYESGFVIDKFPISRPNLTFSTLTVSNMSPEDSSIYLCSVDRGLSGYTFGSGTRLTVV.